The present TCR beta chain was sequenced within a study of blood T cells in healthy people across ages. Study results and limitations: Greater diversity and more naive CD4+ cells were seen in long-lived donors than in aged donors. Age advanced and TCR beta diversity per million T cells fell, roughly linearly.

The V end lost 0 bases, the J end lost 5 bases, and 12 bases lay between the germline ends. CDR1 and CDR2 (germline): SGDLS, YYNGEE. The CDR3 loop spans 14 amino acids. This clonotype appeared a few times. What it recognizes is unknown. Primed by a sample-barcoded 5' primer and a J-beta primer mix, a second PCR proceeded for roughly 7 to 11 cycles. TCRdb redid the calling of the 5' RACE reads with MiXCR, one entry per CDR3 protein. The sample has 1.2 million to 1.5 million distinct CDR3 sequences; around 39% are singletons. The chain has TRBV9 and TRBJ2-7, with a possible D match to TRBD1 (7 bases). This clonotype was obtained from a woman aged 18-30 years in good health. Sequences were obtained from blood. DNA for the CDR3: TGTGCCAGCAGCGTAGTCCAGGGGGGCAACGAGCAGTACTTC. Protein sequence: CASSVVQGGNEQYF.